This T cell receptor beta chain is drawn from a study of blood T cell repertoires in COVID-19. Study context: Acute-phase and convalescent COVID-19 samples originated in the United States, Italy and Spain. The analysed material was cDNA or gDNA that came from T cells, B-cell-depleted T cells, or PBMCs.

The CDR3 totals 15 residues. J was trimmed by 0 bases and V by 3 bases; bases with no gene match: 4. The germline V gene encodes CDR1 SGHTA and CDR2 FQGTGA. Data came from immunoSEQ multiplex PCR; TCRdb stores just in-frame clones and leaves some out. The data show 120,000 to 150,000 clones, 85% to 90% seen once. Specimen: peripheral blood. The receptor was derived from a human donor in a cohort sampled during active COVID-19. The J gene is TRBJ2-5, the V gene TRBV7-3; 7 positions agree with TRBD1. The chain's CDR3 is CASSLSTGHQETQYF. The CDR3 DNA follows: TGTGCCAGCAGCTTGTCGACAGGGCACCAAGAGACCCAGTACTTC.